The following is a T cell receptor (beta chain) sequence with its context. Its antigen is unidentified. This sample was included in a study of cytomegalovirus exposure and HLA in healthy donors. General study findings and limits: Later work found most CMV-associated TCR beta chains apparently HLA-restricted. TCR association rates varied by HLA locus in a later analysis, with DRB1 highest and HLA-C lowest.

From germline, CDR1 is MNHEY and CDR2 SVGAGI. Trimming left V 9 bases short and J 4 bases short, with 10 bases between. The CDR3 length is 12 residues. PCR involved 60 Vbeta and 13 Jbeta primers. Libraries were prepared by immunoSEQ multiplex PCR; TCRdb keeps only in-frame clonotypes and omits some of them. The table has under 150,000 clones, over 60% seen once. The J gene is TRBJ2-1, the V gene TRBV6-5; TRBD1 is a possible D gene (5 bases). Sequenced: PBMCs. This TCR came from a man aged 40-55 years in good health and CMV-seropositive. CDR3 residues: CASQGIYNEQFF. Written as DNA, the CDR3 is TGTGCCAGTCAGGGTATTTACAATGAGCAGTTCTTC.